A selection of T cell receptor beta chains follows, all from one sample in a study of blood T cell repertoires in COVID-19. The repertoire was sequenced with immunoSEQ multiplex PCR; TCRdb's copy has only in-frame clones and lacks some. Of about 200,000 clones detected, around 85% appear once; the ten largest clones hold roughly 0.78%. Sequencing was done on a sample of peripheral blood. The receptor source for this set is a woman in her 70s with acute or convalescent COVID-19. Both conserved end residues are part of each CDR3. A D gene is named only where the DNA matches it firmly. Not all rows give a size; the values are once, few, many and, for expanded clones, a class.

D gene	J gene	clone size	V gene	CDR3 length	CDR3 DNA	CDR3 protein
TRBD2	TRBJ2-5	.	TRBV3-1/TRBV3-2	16	TGTGCCAGCAGCTTGCGGACTAGCGGGGGGAGGGAGACCCAGTACTTC	CASSLRTSGGRETQYF
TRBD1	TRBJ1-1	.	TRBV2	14	TGTGCCAGCAGGACTGGGACAGGGTTTGGTGAAGCTTTCTTT	CASRTGTGFGEAFF
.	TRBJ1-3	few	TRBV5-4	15	TGTGCCAGCAGCCCAACAGGTTCCTCTGGAAACACCATATATTTT	CASSPTGSSGNTIYF
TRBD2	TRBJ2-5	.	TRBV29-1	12	TGCAGCGGACGGGGGGATCTGGAGACCCAGTACTTC	CSGRGDLETQYF
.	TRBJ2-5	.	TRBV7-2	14	TGTGCCAGCAGCGCGAGGACAATCCAAGAGACCCAGTACTTC	CASSARTIQETQYF
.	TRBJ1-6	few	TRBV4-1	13	TGCGCCAGCAGCCAAGAAGCCGTCAATCCCCTCCACTTT	CASSQEAVNPLHF
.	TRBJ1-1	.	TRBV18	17	TGTGCCAGCTCCACAAAAGGACCGGGACAAACGAACACTGAAGCTTTCTTT	CASSTKGPGQTNTEAFF
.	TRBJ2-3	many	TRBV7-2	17	TGTGCCAGCAGCCCCCCCCCTGTCAGCGAGCCGTCTGATACGCAGTATTTT	CASSPPPVSEPSDTQYF
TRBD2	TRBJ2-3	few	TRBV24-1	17	TGTGCCACCAGTGGGGGGGGACTAGCGGGGTCAAAAGATACGCAGTATTTT	CATSGGGLAGSKDTQYF
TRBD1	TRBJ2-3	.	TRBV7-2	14	TGTGCCAGCAGCTTCGCTACAGGACAGGCGACGCAGTATTTT	CASSFATGQATQYF
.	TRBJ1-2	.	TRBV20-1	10	TGCAGTGCTAGGGCAGGGTACTACACCTTC	CSARAGYYTF
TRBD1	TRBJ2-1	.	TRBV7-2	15	TGTGCCAGCAGCCTCGGACAGGGGTCCTTCAATGAGCAGTTCTTC	CASSLGQGSFNEQFF
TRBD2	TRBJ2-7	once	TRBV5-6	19	TGTGCCAGCAGCGACTCAAAAGTCCTCCTAGCGGGAGATAGGTACGAGCAGTACTTC	CASSDSKVLLAGDRYEQYF
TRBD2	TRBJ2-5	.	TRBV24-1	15	TGTGCCACCAGTGTCTCTAGCGGGAGTGGAGAGACCCAGTACTTC	CATSVSSGSGETQYF
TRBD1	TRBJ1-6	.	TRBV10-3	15	TGTGCCATCAGGGGGACAGCTACCCTAGACTCACCCCTCCACTTT	CAIRGTATLDSPLHF
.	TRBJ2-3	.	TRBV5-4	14	TGTGCCAGCAGCTTGGGAGTCGGCACAGATACGCAGTATTTT	CASSLGVGTDTQYF
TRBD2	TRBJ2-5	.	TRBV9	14	TGTGCCAGCAGCGTAGACAGCGGGGGGGAGACCCAGTACTTC	CASSVDSGGETQYF
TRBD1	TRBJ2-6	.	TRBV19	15	TGTGCCAGTAGTCCCTGGACAGGTGGAGCCAACGTCCTGACTTTC	CASSPWTGGANVLTF
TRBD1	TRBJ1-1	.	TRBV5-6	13	TGTGCCAGCAGCCGGACAGGGAACACTGAAGCTTTCTTT	CASSRTGNTEAFF
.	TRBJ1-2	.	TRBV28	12	TGTGCCAGCAGTTCTAGTGGGTATGGCTACACCTTC	CASSSSGYGYTF
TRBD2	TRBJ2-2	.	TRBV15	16	TGTGCCACCAGCAGAGATAGCGGGTTTAACACCGGGGAGCTGTTTTTT	CATSRDSGFNTGELFF
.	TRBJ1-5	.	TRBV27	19	TGTGCCAGCAGTTGGTCATGGGGAGGTGGCCAGAGTCCGAATCAGCCCCAGCATTTT	CASSWSWGGGQSPNQPQHF
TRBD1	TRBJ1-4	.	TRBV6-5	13	TGTGCCAGCAGGAAACAGGGGGTTGAAAAACTGTTTTTT	CASRKQGVEKLFF
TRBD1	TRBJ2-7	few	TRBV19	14	TGTGCCAGTAAAAGGGGACAGGGGGCGTACGAGCAGTACTTC	CASKRGQGAYEQYF
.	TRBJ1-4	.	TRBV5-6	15	TGTGCCAGCAGCTCGGTGGGGGGGCAGAGTGAAAAACTGTTTTTT	CASSSVGGQSEKLFF
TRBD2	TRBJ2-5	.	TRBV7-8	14	TGTGCCAGCAGCGGTTCAGCGGGAAAAGAGACCCAGTACTTC	CASSGSAGKETQYF
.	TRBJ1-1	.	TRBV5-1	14	TGCGCCAGCAGCTTGGCCAAATTGAACACTGAAGCTTTCTTT	CASSLAKLNTEAFF
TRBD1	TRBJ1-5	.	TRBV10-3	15	TGTGCCATCAGTGGGGACAGGAGGAGCAATCAGCCCCAGCATTTT	CAISGDRRSNQPQHF
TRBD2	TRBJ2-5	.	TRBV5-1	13	TGCGCCAGCAGCGAGACTAGCGGACAGACCCAGTACTTC	CASSETSGQTQYF
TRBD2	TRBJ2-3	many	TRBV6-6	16	TGTGCCAGCAGTGTCGAGGCGGGGGGAGGCACAGATACGCAGTATTTT	CASSVEAGGGTDTQYF
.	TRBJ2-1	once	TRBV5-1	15	TGCGCCAGCAGCTCCGGGACTGTGGGTACCAATGAGCAGTTCTTC	CASSSGTVGTNEQFF
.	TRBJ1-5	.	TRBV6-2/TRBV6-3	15	TGTGCCAGCAGTTTGAGAGGGAGGTCCAATCAGCCCCAGCATTTT	CASSLRGRSNQPQHF
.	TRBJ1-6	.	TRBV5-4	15	TGTGCCAGCAGCTCTCAGGGGTTGGGTAATTCACCCCTCCACTTT	CASSSQGLGNSPLHF
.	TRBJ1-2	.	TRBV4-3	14	TGCGCCAGCAGCCAGGGGGGGAGAGGGTTTGGCTACACCTTC	CASSQGGRGFGYTF
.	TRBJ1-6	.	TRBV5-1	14	TGCGCCAGCAGCTTGGGGGCAGAGAATTCACCCCTCCACTTT	CASSLGAENSPLHF
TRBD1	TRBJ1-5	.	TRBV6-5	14	TGTGCCAGTATGACAGGGAATAGCAATCAGCCCCAGCATTTT	CASMTGNSNQPQHF